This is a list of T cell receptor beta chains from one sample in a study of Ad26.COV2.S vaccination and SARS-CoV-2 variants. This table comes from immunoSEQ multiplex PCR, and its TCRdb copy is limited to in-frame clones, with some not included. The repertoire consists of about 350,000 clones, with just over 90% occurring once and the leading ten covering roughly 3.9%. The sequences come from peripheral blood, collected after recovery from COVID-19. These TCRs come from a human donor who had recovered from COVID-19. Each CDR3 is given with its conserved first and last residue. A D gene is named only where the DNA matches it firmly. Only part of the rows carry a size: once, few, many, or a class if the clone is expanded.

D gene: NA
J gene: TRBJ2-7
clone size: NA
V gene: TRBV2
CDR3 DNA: TGTGCCAGCAGTGAAGCGCTCGCACCCCTCTCCTACGAGCAGTACTTC
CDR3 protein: CASSEALAPLSYEQYF

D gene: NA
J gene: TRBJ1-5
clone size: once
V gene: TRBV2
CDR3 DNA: TGTGCCAGCAGACGTCAATTGACAGACCGATATAGCAATCAGCCCCAGCATTTT
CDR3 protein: CASRRQLTDRYSNQPQHF

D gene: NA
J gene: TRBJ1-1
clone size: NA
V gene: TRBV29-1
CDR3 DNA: TGCAGCGTTGAAGGTTTGACTATTGAAGCTTTCTTT
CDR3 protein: CSVEGLTIEAFF

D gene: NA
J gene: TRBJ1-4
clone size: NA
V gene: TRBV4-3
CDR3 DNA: TGCGCCAGCAGCCTTAATTCCGTCCCCGCCGGGAATGAAAAACTGTTTTTT
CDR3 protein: CASSLNSVPAGNEKLFF

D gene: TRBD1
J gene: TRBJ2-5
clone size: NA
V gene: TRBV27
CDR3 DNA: TGTGCCAGCAGTGTGACAGGGGAACAAGAGACCCAGTACTTC
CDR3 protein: CASSVTGEQETQYF

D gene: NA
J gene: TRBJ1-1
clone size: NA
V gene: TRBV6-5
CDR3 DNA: TGTGCCAGCAGTTACTCGCGGGGGGACACTGAAGCTTTCTTT
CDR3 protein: CASSYSRGDTEAFF

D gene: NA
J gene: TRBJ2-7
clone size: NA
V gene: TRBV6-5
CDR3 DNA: TGTGCCAGCAGTCCTCGGAGAGGACCCTACGAGCAGTACTTC
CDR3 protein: CASSPRRGPYEQYF

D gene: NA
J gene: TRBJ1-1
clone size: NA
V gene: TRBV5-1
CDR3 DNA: TGCGCCAGCAGCTTGGTCCCAGGTATGAACACTGAAGCTTTCTTT
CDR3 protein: CASSLVPGMNTEAFF

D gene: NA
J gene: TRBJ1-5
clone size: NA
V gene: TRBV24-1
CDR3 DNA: TGTGCCACCAGTGAAGGGGGGGCTGGCAATCAGCCCCAGCATTTT
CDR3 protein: CATSEGGAGNQPQHF

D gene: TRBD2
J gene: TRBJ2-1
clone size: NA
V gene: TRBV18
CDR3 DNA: TGTGCCAGCTCACCAGGACTAGCGGGAAATGAGCAGTTCTTC
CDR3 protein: CASSPGLAGNEQFF

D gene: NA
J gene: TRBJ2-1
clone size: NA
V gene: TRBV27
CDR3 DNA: TGTGCCAGCAGCCGACTGGATTTAACCTACAATGAGCAGTTCTTC
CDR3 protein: CASSRLDLTYNEQFF

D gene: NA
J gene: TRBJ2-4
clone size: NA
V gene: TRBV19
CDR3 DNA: TGTGCCAGTAGTACACAAGCTCTAGCCAAAAACATTCAGTACTTC
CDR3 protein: CASSTQALAKNIQYF

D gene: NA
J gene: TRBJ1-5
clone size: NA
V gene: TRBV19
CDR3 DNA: TGTGCCAGTAGTCGGCGACACCTCAATCAGCCCCAGCATTTT
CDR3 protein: CASSRRHLNQPQHF

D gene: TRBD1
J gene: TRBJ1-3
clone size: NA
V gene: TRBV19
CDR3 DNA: TGTGCCAGCCGCTCAGGGGGCTCTGGAAACACCATATATTTT
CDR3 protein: CASRSGGSGNTIYF

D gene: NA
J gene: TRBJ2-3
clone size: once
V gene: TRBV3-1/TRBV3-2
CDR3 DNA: TGTGCCAGCAGCCAAGATATCCCCGGGGCGGTGGGCTCAGATACGCAGTATTTT
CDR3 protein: CASSQDIPGAVGSDTQYF

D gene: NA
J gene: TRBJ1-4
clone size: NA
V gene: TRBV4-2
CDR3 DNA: TGTGCCAGCAGCCAAACATGGGAGGTAAATGAAAAACTGTTTTTT
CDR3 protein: CASSQTWEVNEKLFF

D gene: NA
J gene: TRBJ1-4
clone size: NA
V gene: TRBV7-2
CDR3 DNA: TGTGCCAGCAGCTTCGGGGGGACAAAGGAAAAACTGTTTTTT
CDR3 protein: CASSFGGTKEKLFF

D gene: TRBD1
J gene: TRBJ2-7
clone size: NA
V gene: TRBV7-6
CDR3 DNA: TGTGCCAGCAGCCCAGACAGGGTGGGAGAGCAGTACTTC
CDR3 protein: CASSPDRVGEQYF

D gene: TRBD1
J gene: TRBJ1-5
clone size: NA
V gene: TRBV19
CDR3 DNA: TGTGCCAGTAGTATAGGCGACAGGGGGAATCAGCCCCAGCATTTT
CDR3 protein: CASSIGDRGNQPQHF

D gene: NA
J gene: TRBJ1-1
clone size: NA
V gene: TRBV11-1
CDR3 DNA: TGTGCCAGCAGCTTAGCGTGGAGAGCTGAAGCTTTCTTT
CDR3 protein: CASSLAWRAEAFF

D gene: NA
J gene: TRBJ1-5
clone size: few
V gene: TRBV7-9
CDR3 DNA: TGTGCCAGCAGCTTAGGCACACAACAGCCCCAGCATTTT
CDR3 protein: CASSLGTQQPQHF

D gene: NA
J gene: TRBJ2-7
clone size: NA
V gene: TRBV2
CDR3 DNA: TGTGCCGGGACGACAGATGTCTACGAGCAGTACTTC
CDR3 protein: CAGTTDVYEQYF

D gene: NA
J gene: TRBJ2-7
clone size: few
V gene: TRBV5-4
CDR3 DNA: TGTGCCAGCAGCTCTGACAGTTACGACGAGCAGTACTTC
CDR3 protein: CASSSDSYDEQYF

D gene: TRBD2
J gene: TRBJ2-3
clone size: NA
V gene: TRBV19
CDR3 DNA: TGTGCCAGTAGGTGGACTAGCGGGGGTGCTCTCACAGATACGCAGTATTTT
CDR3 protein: CASRWTSGGALTDTQYF

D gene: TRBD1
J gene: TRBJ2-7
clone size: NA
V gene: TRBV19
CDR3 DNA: TGTGCCAGTAGCTACATGGGGACAGAAAAAGCCTACGAGCAGTACTTC
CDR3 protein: CASSYMGTEKAYEQYF

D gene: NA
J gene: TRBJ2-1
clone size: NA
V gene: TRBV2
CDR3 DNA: TGTGCCAGCAGTGAAAGGACGCAGACCAGTGCCCACCTACAAGTCAGCCAGTTCTTC
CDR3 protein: CASSERTQTSAHLQVSQFF